The 22 T cell receptor beta chains presented below share a single source sample, sequenced in a study of blood T cell repertoires in COVID-19. Generated by immunoSEQ multiplex PCR, the TCRdb table keeps only in-frame clones and is missing some. The sample holds 23,000 or so clones, approximately 94% seen once. The sample consisted of peripheral blood. The receptors shown here come from a woman aged 45-59 years with active COVID-19.

The chain has TRBV12-3 or TRBV12-4 and TRBJ2-1; 12 bases are a match to TRBD2. The CDR3 is made up of 13 amino acids. Trimming at V came to 7 bases and at J to 7 bases, leaving 2 bases not matched to a gene. CDR3 bases: TGTGCCAGCATCACTAGCGGGGGGAATGAGCAGTTCTTC. As protein: CASITSGGNEQFF.

This chain joins TRBV6-4 and TRBJ2-2, with a possible D match to TRBD1 (6 bases). This CDR3 has 16 residues. CDR1 MRHNA and CDR2 SNTAGT come from the germline V gene. Trimming cost V 0 bases and J 4 bases, with 12 bases left between them. In nucleotides, the CDR3 is TGTGCCAGCAGTGACTCTAGGACAGTAAGCACCGGGGAGCTGTTTTTT. Translated: CASSDSRTVSTGELFF.

This rearrangement joins TRBV4-2 to TRBJ1-1, with a tentative D call TRBD1 (5 bases). Trimming shortened V by 4 bases and J by 0 bases, and 12 bases separated the two germline ends. Germline CDR1 is LGHNA and CDR2 is YNFKEQ. This CDR3 region has 15 residues. The CDR3 nucleotides are TGTGCCAGCAGCCCCGGGGGGGAGCTGAACACTGAAGCTTTCTTT. Translating gives CASSPGGELNTEAFF.

This chain joins TRBV10-3 and TRBJ2-1, with 7 bases matching TRBD1. The CDR3 loop spans 14 amino acids. CDR1 and CDR2 (germline): ENHRY, SYGVKD. The V gene end was trimmed by 4 bases and the J gene end by 6 bases; junction bases not matched to a gene: 6. In nucleotides, the CDR3 is TGTGCCATCAGTGCAGGACAGGTTAGCAATGAGCAGTTCTTC. Protein product: CAISAGQVSNEQFF.

This chain uses TRBV19 with TRBJ2-2; 9 nucleotides match TRBD2. V was pared by 7 bases and J by 0 bases, with 9 bases of the junction left unmatched. Germline V gives CDR1 LNHDA, CDR2 SQIVND (reference sequence). The CDR3 extends over 17 amino acids. CDR3 sequence reads: CASKDRASGANTGELFF. CDR3 coding DNA: TGTGCCAGTAAGGACCGGGCTAGCGGGGCGAACACCGGGGAGCTGTTTTTT.

This clone was seen only once. The chain uses TRBV7-2 and TRBJ1-2; 10 positions match TRBD1. The CDR3 runs to 15 residues. Germline V gene sequence: CDR1 SGHTA, CDR2 FQGNSA. The trim removed 5 bases at V and 4 bases at J, leaving 7 bases unmatched. This CDR3 is CASSPADRGLYGYTF. The CDR3 coding sequence is TGTGCCAGCAGCCCAGCTGACAGGGGGCTCTATGGCTACACCTTC. Full variable domain (outside the CDR3, taken from reference TRBV7-2 and TRBJ1-2): GAGVSQSPSNKVTEKGKDVELRCDPISGHTALYWYRQSLGQGLEFLIYFQGNSAPDKSGLPSDRFSAERTGGSVSTLTIQRTQQEDSAVYLCASSPADRGLYGYTFGSGTRLTVV.

The V gene is TRBV28, the J gene TRBJ2-3; 10 bases line up with TRBD2. V was clipped by 3 bases and J by 4 bases; unmatched bases: 10. This CDR3 has 17 residues. Germline V gene data show CDR1 as MDHEN and CDR2 as SYDVKM. CDR3: CASSFGFELAGADTQYF. Here the CDR3 DNA reads TGTGCCAGCAGTTTCGGCTTTGAGCTAGCGGGAGCAGATACGCAGTATTTT.

The genes are TRBV29-1 and TRBJ1-2; 9 bases are a match to TRBD1. The CDR3 loop spans 14 amino acids. Germline CDR1 is SQVTM and CDR2 is ANQGSEA. V lost 5 bases, J lost 8 bases, and 12 bases stayed unmatched. The CDR3 nucleotides read TGCAGCGTTAGAGACCCCACAGGGGGCGAGGGCTACACCTTC. Its translation: CSVRDPTGGEGYTF.

This rearrangement joins TRBV24-1 to TRBJ2-3; 7 nucleotides agree with TRBD1. Trimming at V came to 5 bases and at J to 1 base, leaving 8 bases not matched to a gene. There are 16 residues in the CDR3. Germline V CDR1 and CDR2: KGHDR, SFDVKD. The CDR3 loop is CATSVKGASGTDTQYF. The DNA for the CDR3 is TGTGCCACCAGTGTGAAGGGGGCCTCTGGCACAGATACGCAGTATTTT.

The rearrangement uses TRBV5-6 and TRBJ2-3, with 12 nucleotides matching TRBD2. CDR1 SGHDT and CDR2 YYEEEE come from the germline V gene. V shed 3 bases, J shed 3 bases, and the junction held 8 bases outside the gene matches. This CDR3 is 17 amino acids long. The CDR3 protein is CASSSSASGGATDTQYF. The CDR3 nucleotides read TGTGCCAGCAGCTCCTCTGCTAGCGGGGGGGCGACAGATACGCAGTATTTT.

The chain joins TRBV6-5 to TRBJ1-3; 7 bases map to TRBD1. The CDR3 sequence is 15 residues long. Germline loops: CDR1 MNHEY, CDR2 SVGAGI. J lost 2 bases, V lost 6 bases, and 7 bases had no gene match. CDR3 DNA sequence: TGTGCCAGCAGCAGGGGGGCAGGGCCTGGAAACACCATATATTTT. This codes for CASSRGAGPGNTIYF.

The chain couples TRBV28 to TRBJ1-2, with 9 bases fitting TRBD1. This CDR3 has 15 amino acids. V dropped 3 bases and J dropped 2; count of bases not matched to a gene: 4. Germline V gives CDR1 MDHEN, CDR2 SYDVKM. The CDR3 here is CASSFRGQGNYGYTF. The CDR3 nucleotides are TGTGCCAGCAGTTTTCGTGGACAGGGGAACTATGGCTACACCTTC.

CDR3 bases: TGTGCCAGCTCAGGGGAGCGGGGGGGAGGGACAGATACGCAGTATTTT. Encoded protein: CASSGERGGGTDTQYF. V is TRBV2 and J is TRBJ2-3; 10 nucleotides agree with TRBD2. V shed 8 bases, J shed 3 bases, and the junction held 11 bases outside the gene matches. The CDR3 covers 16 residues. From germline, CDR1 is SNHLY and CDR2 FYNNEI.

V and J are TRBV28 and TRBJ2-1, with 10 bases lining up with TRBD2. Germline loops: CDR1 MDHEN, CDR2 SYDVKM. The CDR3 consists of 13 residues. V lost 7 bases, J lost 5 bases, and 2 bases stayed unmatched. CDR3 in amino acids: CASILAGNNEQFF. CDR3 sequence (DNA): TGTGCCAGCATACTAGCGGGAAACAATGAGCAGTTCTTC.

The chain carries TRBV4-2 and TRBJ1-2; tentative D call: TRBD1 (5 bases). V was cut by 0 bases and J by 4 bases, with 9 bases left in between. The CDR3 sequence is 14 residues long. CDR1 is LGHNA, CDR2 YNFKEQ, per germline. The CDR3 is CASSQDADSYGYTF. The CDR3 nucleotides are TGTGCCAGCAGCCAAGATGCAGACAGCTATGGCTACACCTTC.

This clone was counted a single time. This chain joins TRBV18 and TRBJ2-7; 7 nucleotides line up with TRBD1. The germline CDR1 and CDR2 sequences are KGHSH and LQKENI. The CDR3 extends over 13 amino acids. V was pared by 4 bases and J by 3 bases, with 3 bases of the junction left unmatched. This chain's CDR3 is CASSLTGNYEQYF. In nucleotides, the CDR3 is TGTGCCAGCTCACTGACAGGGAACTACGAGCAGTACTTC.

J is TRBJ2-5 and V is TRBV5-1; the D is unclear. Trimming took 2 bases from V and 2 from J, leaving 4 bases between them. The V gene's germline CDR1 is SGHRS and CDR2 YFSETQ. The CDR3 runs 12 residues. CDR3 amino acids: CASSLLQETQYF. The DNA of the CDR3 is TGCGCCAGCAGCTTATTACAAGAGACCCAGTACTTC.

The rearrangement links TRBV28 to TRBJ1-6; weak D call: TRBD1 (5 bases). The CDR3 runs to 14 residues. With 3 bases removed from V and 7 bases from J, the gap between germline ends came to 10 bases. CDR1 MDHEN and CDR2 SYDVKM come from the germline V gene. The CDR3 is CASSFQGRNSPLHF. The CDR3 bases are TGTGCCAGCAGTTTTCAGGGTCGGAATTCACCCCTCCACTTT.

The chain recombines TRBV2 with TRBJ1-2, with TRBD1 matching over 8 bases. This CDR3 region has 14 residues. Germline CDR1 and CDR2: SNHLY and FYNNEI. V trimming: 6 bases; J trimming: 4 bases; junction bases outside the gene matches: 7. The chain's CDR3 is CASSRDRLLYGYTF. CDR3 sequence (DNA): TGTGCCAGCAGCCGGGACAGGCTGCTCTATGGCTACACCTTC.

The chain carries TRBV4-1 and TRBJ2-3; TRBD2 might be the D (6 bases). Germline lookup yields CDR1 MGHRA and CDR2 YSYEKL. Between the trimmed V and J ends, which lost 0 bases and 3 bases, there was a span of 16 bases. There are 17 residues in the CDR3. The CDR3 nucleotides are TGCGCCAGCAGCCAAGAGTTTCGCGGGACGAATACAGATACGCAGTATTTT. Its translation: CASSQEFRGTNTDTQYF.

The V and J genes are TRBV28 and TRBJ1-1, with 8 bases identical to TRBD1. V was pared by 5 bases and J by 1 base, with 12 bases of the junction left unmatched. CDR3 length equals 17 residues. The V gene's germline CDR1 is MDHEN and CDR2 SYDVKM. CDR3 region: CASSLPQGAAGNTEAFF. CDR3 DNA: TGTGCCAGCAGTCTGCCCCAGGGGGCTGCGGGGAACACTGAAGCTTTCTTT.

V and J are TRBV3-1 (or the pseudogene TRBV3-2) and TRBJ2-4; maybe TRBD2 (6 bases). The germline V gene encodes CDR1 LGHDT and CDR2 YNNKEL (reference sequence). V was pared by 1 base and J by 7 bases, with 20 bases between. The CDR3 sequence is 17 residues long. The CDR3 DNA reads as TGTGCCAGCAGCCAAGCGCAGGGTGGTTTTGCGGGGAACATTCAGTACTTC. This codes for CASSQAQGGFAGNIQYF.